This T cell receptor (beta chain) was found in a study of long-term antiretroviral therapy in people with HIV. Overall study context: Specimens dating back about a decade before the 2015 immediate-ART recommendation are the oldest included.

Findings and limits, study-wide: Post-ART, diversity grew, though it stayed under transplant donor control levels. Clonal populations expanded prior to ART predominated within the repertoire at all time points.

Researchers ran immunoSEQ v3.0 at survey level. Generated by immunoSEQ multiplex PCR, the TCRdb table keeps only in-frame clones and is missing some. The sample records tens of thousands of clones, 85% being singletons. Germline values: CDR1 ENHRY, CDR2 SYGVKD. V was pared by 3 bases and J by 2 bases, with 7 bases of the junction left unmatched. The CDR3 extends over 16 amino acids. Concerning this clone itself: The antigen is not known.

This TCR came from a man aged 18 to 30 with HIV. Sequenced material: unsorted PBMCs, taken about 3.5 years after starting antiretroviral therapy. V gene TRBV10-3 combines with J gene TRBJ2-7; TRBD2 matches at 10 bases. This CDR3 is CAISEPGTSAPYEQYF. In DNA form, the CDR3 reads TGTGCCATCAGTGAACCCGGGACTAGCGCGCCCTACGAGCAGTACTTC.